The 6 T cell receptor beta chains presented below share a single source sample, sequenced in a study of sequential checkpoint blockade in melanoma. Treatment of the sample: randomized to nivolumab then ipilimumab (arm A) or the reverse (arm B). Assay used: immunoSEQ multiplex PCR; TCRdb lists only in-frame clones, some missing. The table lists some 12,000 clones, roughly four fifths of them singletons. The sample was CD8+ T cells sorted from blood (inferred from file names), taken from a patient given nivolumab and ipilimumab in sequence. These receptors were collected from a human donor with melanoma.

V and J are TRBV29-1 and TRBJ2-7, with TRBD2 as a possible D gene (6 bases). The CDR3 sequence is 13 residues long. From germline, CDR1 is SQVTM and CDR2 ANQGSEA. With 6 bases removed from V and 0 bases from J, the gap between germline ends came to 12 bases. The CDR3 nucleotides are TGCAGCGTGTTGGGGACTCACTCCTACGAGCAGTACTTC. The encoded protein is CSVLGTHSYEQYF.

This chain uses TRBV6-5 with TRBJ1-3, with 7 bases aligning to TRBD1. J gave up 2 bases and V 6 bases, and 7 bases lay outside the gene matches. The CDR3 runs 15 residues. Germline V CDR1 and CDR2: MNHEY, SVGAGI. The CDR3 protein is CASSRTGDTGNTIYF. CDR3 coding DNA: TGTGCCAGCAGCCGAACAGGGGACACTGGAAACACCATATATTTT.

The rearrangement joins TRBV2 to TRBJ1-1; D ambiguous. Germline-derived CDR1 and CDR2 are SNHLY and FYNNEI. The V gene lost 1 base and the J gene lost 5 bases, with 11 bases spanning the gap. The CDR3 spans 14 residues. CDR3 residues: CASSEVMGSTEAFF. The CDR3 nucleotides are TGTGCCAGCAGTGAAGTTATGGGCAGTACTGAAGCTTTCTTT. Full variable domain (outside the CDR3, taken from reference TRBV2 and TRBJ1-1): EPEVTQTPSHQVTQMGQEVILRCVPISNHLYFYWYRQILGQKVEFLVSFYNNEISEKSEIFDDQFSVERPDGSNFTLKIRSTKLEDSAMYFCASSEVMGSTEAFFGQGTRLTVV.

V gene TRBV12-2 combines with J gene TRBJ1-5; no DNA check was done on the table's D call, TRBD1. TRBV12-2 is a recognized pseudogene. The CDR3 runs 17 residues. The CDR3 spells CASRFQGRGFSNQPQHF. CDR3 sequence (DNA): TGTGCAAGTCGCTTCCAGGGTAGGGGATTCAGTAATCAGCCCCAGCATTTT.

With respect to this clone: One junction end does not reproduce the germline sequence, and a read error may be involved. The V call is TRBV27, the J call TRBJ1-2; D possibly corresponds to TRBD1 (5 bases). Germline V gene data show CDR1 as MNHEY and CDR2 as SMNVEV (reference sequence). The CDR3 length is 12 residues. The DNA for the CDR3 is TGTGCCACAACCGACAGTCTCTATCGCTACACCTTC. Translation gives CATTDSLYRYTF.

The CDR3 DNA reads TGCAGCGCTCTCCACCCGACAGGGGAGCAGTACTTC. Its translation is CSALHPTGEQYF. This rearrangement joins TRBV29-1 to TRBJ2-7; 7 bases fit TRBD1. The CDR3 extends over 12 amino acids. The germline CDR1 and CDR2 sequences are SQVTM and ANQGSEA. Trimming at V came to 7 bases and at J to 7 bases, leaving 10 bases not matched to a gene.